This T cell receptor (beta chain) was recovered during a study of molecular identifiers for immune sequencing clone quantification. About the research overall: The replicate experiment used RNA from 20,000 or 100,000 naive CD8 cells. This RNA was split into five aliquots, and four of them were sequenced. Study-wide findings and caveats: Clones above 20 RNA copies contained over 98% of effector molecules and under 1% of naive molecules. Identical TCR molecules sharing a barcode could underestimate highly expanded clone sizes.

V dropped 2 bases and J dropped 6 bases, with 4 bases sitting between them. This CDR3 comprises 12 residues. Concerning this clonotype: Its antigen is unknown.

It was with previously described methods and listed TCR primers that bulk TCR libraries were made. In TCRdb, the PCR reads were re-called with MiXCR into one record per CDR3 protein. The sample includes a few hundred thousand distinct CDR3 sequences, about 22% seen only once; the top ten take around 0.7%. This sequence joins TRBV12-3 or TRBV12-4 and TRBJ2-2; D unclear. What was sequenced was naive CD8+ T cells from blood, with Jurkat cell RNA spiked in. The sample's subset: FACS-sorted CD8+CD4-CCR7+CD45RA+ naive T cells. The receptor was isolated from a human donor in good health. Some libraries in this study had Jurkat cell RNA spiked in. The CDR3 sequence: CASSLYAGELFF. Here the CDR3 DNA reads TGTGCCAGCAGTTTATACGCCGGGGAGCTGTTTTTT.